A selection of T cell receptor beta chains follows, all from one sample in a study of blood T cell repertoires in COVID-19. The repertoire was sequenced with immunoSEQ multiplex PCR; TCRdb's copy has only in-frame clones and lacks some. Of roughly 380,000 clones detected, around 87% appear once; the ten largest clones hold approximately 1.2%. The specimen sequenced was PBMCs or T cells enriched from blood (not recorded which). Source of these receptors: a man in his thirties or forties who had recovered from COVID-19. Each CDR3 is given with its conserved first and last residue. The order of the fields is D gene, V gene, J gene, clone size, CDR3 DNA, CDR3 protein. The D gene is left open where the match is weak. Part of the rows lack a size; the others show once, few, many or a class for expanded clones.

.,TRBV29-1,TRBJ1-2,.,TGCAGCACTAAGGTCGGCTATGGCTACACCTTC,CSTKVGYGYTF
TRBD1,TRBV5-1,TRBJ1-5,.,TGCGCCAGCAGCCCGGGACAGGGTGGCCAGCCCCAGCATTTT,CASSPGQGGQPQHF
TRBD1,TRBV30,TRBJ2-3,.,TGTGCCTGGAATAGCCCCGGGACAGGGTTCACAGATACGCAGTATTTT,CAWNSPGTGFTDTQYF
.,TRBV13,TRBJ2-7,once,TGTGCCAGCAGCTGGCGGCCTTACGAGCAGTACTTC,CASSWRPYEQYF
.,TRBV30,TRBJ1-2,.,TGTGCCTGGAGTGTAAACCGAGATGGCTACACCTTC,CAWSVNRDGYTF
.,TRBV28,TRBJ1-2,.,TGTGCCAGCAGCCTCACAACATGGGACGGGGGGAGCTATGGCTACACCTTC,CASSLTTWDGGSYGYTF
TRBD2,TRBV11-3,TRBJ2-7,.,TGTGCCAGCAGCTTAGAGGCGGGGGGCTCCTACGAGCAGTACTTC,CASSLEAGGSYEQYF
.,TRBV30,TRBJ2-7,.,TGTGCCTGGAGTCAGCGCTCCTACGAGCAGTACTTC,CAWSQRSYEQYF
.,TRBV5-4,TRBJ1-1,.,TGTGCCAGCAGCTTGGCGGGGGGATCTGAAGCTTTCTTT,CASSLAGGSEAFF
.,TRBV6-5,TRBJ2-7,.,TGTGCCAGCAGTTACTCGAGGTCTATTAAAGAGCAGTACTTC,CASSYSRSIKEQYF
.,TRBV10-3,TRBJ2-1,.,TGTGCCATCAGTCCGACGGGACTCTACAATGAGCAGTTCTTC,CAISPTGLYNEQFF
.,TRBV6-5,TRBJ1-4,once,TGTGCCATACAGGCGGTTGAAAAACTGTTTTTT,CAIQAVEKLFF
TRBD1,TRBV27,TRBJ1-2,once,TGTGCCAGCAGTTTATCACAGGGGGCTAGGGATGGCTACACCTTC,CASSLSQGARDGYTF
.,TRBV19,TRBJ2-2,.,TGTGCCAGTAGTACCGGGACATTCAGCGGGGAGCTGTTTTTT,CASSTGTFSGELFF
TRBD1,TRBV7-2,TRBJ2-2,once,TGTGCCAGCACCTTACGGACAGGGGATTCCGGGGAGCTGTTTTTT,CASTLRTGDSGELFF
TRBD1,TRBV18,TRBJ1-2,.,TGTGCCAGCTCTGGACAGGCTAACTATGGCTACACCTTC,CASSGQANYGYTF
TRBD1,TRBV30,TRBJ1-1,.,TGTGCCTGGAGTGCTGACAGGGGAGTACTGAACCAATTCTTT,CAWSADRGVLNQFF
TRBD2,TRBV9,TRBJ2-2,.,TGTGCCAGCAGCGCGGGGGGGCCGGGCACCGGGGAGCTGTTTTTT,CASSAGGPGTGELFF
TRBD1,TRBV19,TRBJ2-7,.,TGTGCCAGGCTTCCGGGACAGGACTACGAGCAGTACTTC,CARLPGQDYEQYF
.,TRBV6-2/TRBV6-3,TRBJ2-2,.,TGTGCCAGCAGTAAGATAGGGGGGGGCCAAGAAGGGGAGCTGTTTTTT,CASSKIGGGQEGELFF
.,TRBV6-5,TRBJ1-2,.,TGTGCCAGCAGTTATCAGGACAGCCTAAGGGGCTATGGCTACACCTTC,CASSYQDSLRGYGYTF
TRBD1,TRBV12-5,TRBJ1-3,.,TGTGCTAGTGGCAAGATGACAGGGAATAGTGGAAACACCATATATTTT,CASGKMTGNSGNTIYF
.,TRBV10-2,TRBJ2-5,.,TGCGCCACCAAAGCGGTGGAGGAGACCCAGTACTTC,CATKAVEETQYF
TRBD1,TRBV7-9,TRBJ1-2,.,TGTGCCAGCAGCTTAGGACAGGGAGACGGCTACACCTTC,CASSLGQGDGYTF
.,TRBV27,TRBJ1-1,few,TGTGCCAGCACCCCCTTCAATCGGGAAGGGAAGGCTTTCTTT,CASTPFNREGKAFF
.,TRBV7-9,TRBJ1-5,.,TGTGCCAGCAGCTTATTCCCCGATCAGCCCCAGCATTTT,CASSLFPDQPQHF
.,TRBV6-1,TRBJ1-2,.,TGTGCCAGCAGTGAGTTTATCTTGGGGGGGGGCGGCTACACCTTC,CASSEFILGGGGYTF
.,TRBV2,TRBJ1-1,.,TGTGCCAGCAGGAAACGGGAGACTGAAGCTTTCTTT,CASRKRETEAFF
.,TRBV13,TRBJ1-5,.,TGTGCCAGCAGCCAAGGGGGGGCTCAGCCCCAGCATTTT,CASSQGGAQPQHF
.,TRBV7-2,TRBJ1-5,.,TGTGCCAGCAGCTTAGGTGGAGTGGGCAATCAGCCCCAGCATTTT,CASSLGGVGNQPQHF
TRBD1,TRBV18,TRBJ1-5,.,TGTGCCAGCTCACCACGAACAGGGGGAGATCAGCCCCAGCATTTT,CASSPRTGGDQPQHF
TRBD1,TRBV25-1,TRBJ2-1,.,TGTGCCAGCAGTGTCAACAGGGGTGAGCAGTTCTTC,CASSVNRGEQFF
.,TRBV2,TRBJ2-2,.,TGTGCCAGCAGTGCTTTTTGGGGGCCCTCAGCCGGGGAGCTGTTTTTT,CASSAFWGPSAGELFF
.,TRBV18,TRBJ1-1,.,TGTGCCAGCTTAGGGAAGGGGGAGATTGAAGCTTTCTTT,CASLGKGEIEAFF
TRBD1,TRBV7-2,TRBJ1-1,few,TGTGCCAGCAGCTTAGCACAGGGGCTTGGCACTGAAGCTTTCTTT,CASSLAQGLGTEAFF
TRBD1,TRBV19,TRBJ2-1,.,TGTGCCAGTACCCGTAAAGGGACAGGGCTCAATGAGCAGTTCTTC,CASTRKGTGLNEQFF
.,TRBV5-1,TRBJ1-6,.,TGCGCCAGCAGCTTGGGGACAGCGGTTGGGTCACCCCTCCACTTT,CASSLGTAVGSPLHF
.,TRBV6-2/TRBV6-3,TRBJ1-2,.,TGTGCCAGCAGTTACCCCCGCGGGACGTTGAACTATGGCTACACCTTC,CASSYPRGTLNYGYTF
TRBD1,TRBV5-1,TRBJ2-7,few,TGCGCCAGCAGCTTGACGCGGACAGGAGGCTACGAGCAGTACTTC,CASSLTRTGGYEQYF
.,TRBV11-2,TRBJ2-1,.,TGTGCCAGCAGCCTAGGGGGGTATGGGGGCGATGAGCAGTTCTTC,CASSLGGYGGDEQFF
TRBD2,TRBV4-1,TRBJ2-5,.,TGCGCCAGCAGCCCCGGCCCACGGGGGGTCCAAGAGACCCAGTACTTC,CASSPGPRGVQETQYF
.,TRBV6-5,TRBJ1-6,few,TGTGCCAGCAGTTTCTCCGGGGGTACGGGGTCACCCCTCCACTTT,CASSFSGGTGSPLHF
TRBD2,TRBV6-1,TRBJ2-5,.,TGTGCCAGCAGTGACCAGGGAGGGCAAGAGACCCAGTACTTC,CASSDQGGQETQYF
TRBD1,TRBV7-9,TRBJ1-2,.,TGTGCCGTCGGGACAGGGGGCGGTGGTGGCTACACCTTC,CAVGTGGGGGYTF
TRBD1,TRBV12-5,TRBJ1-5,.,TGTGCTAGTGGTTTGGTAGAGGGGACAGGGTACCATCAGCCCCAGCATTTT,CASGLVEGTGYHQPQHF
TRBD1,TRBV27,TRBJ2-3,.,TGTGCCAGCAGAACAGGGGGCGATGCCCTCACAGATACGCAGTATTTT,CASRTGGDALTDTQYF
.,TRBV6-2/TRBV6-3,TRBJ1-1,.,TGTGCCAGCAGCCAAATAATAGAAAACACTGAAGCTTTCTTT,CASSQIIENTEAFF
TRBD1,TRBV7-6,TRBJ2-2,once,TGTGCCAGCCGAGGACAGGGTATCCTGAACACCGGGGAGCTGTTTTTT,CASRGQGILNTGELFF
.,TRBV28,TRBJ1-3,.,TGTGCCAGTTACACAGGGACACAAAACACCATATATTTT,CASYTGTQNTIYF
.,TRBV7-2,TRBJ1-2,.,TGTGCCAGCAGCTTAAGGTCAGGGGAAGGTGGCTACACCTTC,CASSLRSGEGGYTF
.,TRBV10-2,TRBJ1-5,.,TGCGCCAGCAGTGTGGGCAGCAATCAGCCCCAGCATTTT,CASSVGSNQPQHF
TRBD1,TRBV4-1,TRBJ1-5,once,TGCGCCAGCAGCCAACTTTTAACGGGACAGGGGCTTAATCAGCCCCAGCATTTT,CASSQLLTGQGLNQPQHF
.,TRBV9,TRBJ1-6,.,TGTGCCAGCAGCGTAGCCTCAAACAGCAATTCACCCCTCCACTTT,CASSVASNSNSPLHF
.,TRBV5-1,TRBJ2-5,.,TGCGCCAGCAGCTTGGAGCCGGGGGGCGGGGAGACCCAGTACTTC,CASSLEPGGGETQYF
TRBD2,TRBV4-2,TRBJ2-3,.,TGTGCCAGCAGCCGACCGGGACTAGCGGGGAATACGCAGTATTTT,CASSRPGLAGNTQYF
.,TRBV25-1,TRBJ1-2,few,TGTGCCAGCAGTGAGTTGGGGCTCGGCTACACCTTC,CASSELGLGYTF
.,TRBV4-2,TRBJ2-7,.,TGTGCCAGCAGCCAATCCCAGGCCTACGAGCAGTACTTC,CASSQSQAYEQYF
TRBD1,TRBV5-8,TRBJ1-2,.,TGTGCCAGCAGCAAGGACAGGTTTTATTATGGCTACACCTTC,CASSKDRFYYGYTF
.,TRBV12-3/TRBV12-4,TRBJ2-3,.,TGTGCCAGCAGTTTACGGCGGACAGATACGCAGTATTTT,CASSLRRTDTQYF
TRBD1,TRBV6-1,TRBJ1-4,.,TGTGCCAGCAGTGAATGGGACAGGGGAAGAACTAATGAAAAACTGTTTTTT,CASSEWDRGRTNEKLFF